The rows below give T cell receptor beta chains drawn from one sample of a study of blood T cell repertoires in COVID-19. Sequenced by immunoSEQ multiplex PCR; TCRdb stores in-frame clones only, minus some. The sample yields approximately 66,000 clones, more than 80% seen once. Sequences were obtained from peripheral blood. These receptors were obtained from a human donor with active COVID-19. The donor label of this sample is uncertain. The CDR3 runs from the conserved cysteine through the conserved F or W. The D gene is left open where the match is weak. Clone size, where shown, is once, few, many, or a class for clones that have expanded.

d_call	j_call	clone_size	v_call	cdr3_nt	cdr3_aa
-	TRBJ2-7	-	TRBV7-2	TGTGCCAGCAGCTCCCTGGCGGGGACCTACGAGCAGTACTTC	CASSSLAGTYEQYF
-	TRBJ2-7	-	TRBV3-1/TRBV3-2	TGTGCCAGCAGCCAGGGCCCTGAGGGCCAGTACTTC	CASSQGPEGQYF
-	TRBJ2-7	few	TRBV5-4	TGTGCCAGCAGCTTGGGGGCAGCCTACGAGCAGTACTTC	CASSLGAAYEQYF
-	TRBJ2-7	-	TRBV5-1	TGCGCCAGCAGCCCAAACGTGAGACTAAACTACGAGCAGTACTTC	CASSPNVRLNYEQYF
-	TRBJ1-1	-	TRBV15	TGTGCCACCAGCAGAGATGGGCACACTGAAGCTTTCTTT	CATSRDGHTEAFF
-	TRBJ2-7	-	TRBV28	TGTGCCAGCAGTTTAATCTCACAGGGATACGAGCAGTACTTC	CASSLISQGYEQYF
TRBD1	TRBJ1-5	once	TRBV6-2/TRBV6-3	TGTGCCAGCAGTTCGACACCAGGGGGGAGTCAGCCCCAGCATTTT	CASSSTPGGSQPQHF
-	TRBJ2-3	-	TRBV5-1	TGCGCCAGCAGCCTAGGACAGCGCACAGATACGCAGTATTTT	CASSLGQRTDTQYF
TRBD1	TRBJ2-7	-	TRBV11-3	TGTGCCAGCGGCCCGGGACAGGGCTCCTACGAGCAGTACTTC	CASGPGQGSYEQYF
-	TRBJ2-3	-	TRBV5-4	TGTGCCAGCAGCTTGGGTACGGGAGCTACAGATACGCAGTATTTT	CASSLGTGATDTQYF
TRBD2	TRBJ2-3	-	TRBV30	TGTGCCTGGGGAGGGACTAGCGTCACAGATACGCAGTATTTT	CAWGGTSVTDTQYF
TRBD1	TRBJ1-2	once	TRBV5-1	TGCGCCAGCAGCGAGGGACAGGCCGCCATGAATGGCTACACCTTC	CASSEGQAAMNGYTF
-	TRBJ2-3	-	TRBV9	TGTGCCAGCAGTCAGGTGGCCAGCAGCACAGATACGCAGTATTTT	CASSQVASSTDTQYF
-	TRBJ1-1	-	TRBV7-9	TGTGCCAGCAGCACAGGCGGGGGGCAAACTGAAGCTTTCTTT	CASSTGGGQTEAFF
-	TRBJ2-7	-	TRBV3-1/TRBV3-2	TGTGCCAGCAGCCAAGGTCCGGGGGGCTTGTACGAGCAGTACTTC	CASSQGPGGLYEQYF